The clone carrying this T cell receptor (beta chain) was recorded a few times. CDR3 length: 18 amino acids. The V segment lost 3 bases and the J segment 3 bases; nucleotides outside the gene matches: 16. Germline assignment: CDR1 KGHSH and CDR2 LQKENI. Clones were sequenced by immunoSEQ multiplex PCR, and TCRdb holds only the in-frame ones, with some missing. The sample records about 60,000 clones, about 75% being singletons. This sample is part of a study of blood T cell repertoires in COVID-19. The chain is built from TRBV18 and TRBJ1-1; 7 bases fit TRBD1. Sequenced: peripheral blood. This receptor was obtained from an elderly woman with acute or convalescent COVID-19. CDR3 nucleotides: TGTGCCAGCTCACCTCCCGGACAGGAGAAGATCAGGGACACTGAAGCTTTCTTT. Translated, it gives CASSPPGQEKIRDTEAFF.